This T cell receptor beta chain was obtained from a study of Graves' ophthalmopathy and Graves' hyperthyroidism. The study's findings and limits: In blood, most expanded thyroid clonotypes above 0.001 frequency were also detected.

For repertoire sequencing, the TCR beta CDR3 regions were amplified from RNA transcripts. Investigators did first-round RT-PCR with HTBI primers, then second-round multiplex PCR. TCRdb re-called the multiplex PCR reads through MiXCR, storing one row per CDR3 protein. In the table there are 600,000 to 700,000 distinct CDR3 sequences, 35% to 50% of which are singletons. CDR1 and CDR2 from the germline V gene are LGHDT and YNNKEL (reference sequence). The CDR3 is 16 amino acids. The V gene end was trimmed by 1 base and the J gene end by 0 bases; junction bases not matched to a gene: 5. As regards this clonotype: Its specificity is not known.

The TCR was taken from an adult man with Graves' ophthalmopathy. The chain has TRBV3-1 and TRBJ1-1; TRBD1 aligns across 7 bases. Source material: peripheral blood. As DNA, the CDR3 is TGTGCCAGCAGCCAAGCTAGGGGGCTCCTGAACACTGAAGCTTTCTTT. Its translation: CASSQARGLLNTEAFF.